Below are 10 T cell receptor beta chains sequenced from a single sample in a study of sequential checkpoint blockade in melanoma. Treatment indicated: randomized to nivolumab then ipilimumab (arm A) or the reverse (arm B). Libraries were prepared by immunoSEQ multiplex PCR; TCRdb keeps only in-frame clonotypes and omits some of them. The sample lists about 22,000 clones, over 75% occurring once. The sample in question was CD8+ T cells sorted from blood (inferred from file names), obtained from a patient given nivolumab and ipilimumab in sequence. These receptors were taken from a human donor with melanoma.

J is TRBJ2-6 and V is TRBV5-1; no firm D call. Germline V gene lookup returns CDR1 SGHRS and CDR2 YFSETQ. V lost 1 base and J lost 4, with 9 bases in between. The length of the CDR3 is 15 residues. The chain's CDR3 is CASSLLTTGANVLTF. Here the CDR3 DNA reads TGCGCCAGCAGCTTGCTGACAACAGGGGCCAACGTCCTGACTTTC.

The chain is built from TRBV9 and TRBJ2-7, with 8 positions matching TRBD1. The CDR3 contains 15 residues. Trimming cost V 4 bases and J 0 bases; bases outside gene matches: 6. Germline V gene lookup returns CDR1 SGDLS and CDR2 YYNGEE. The CDR3 spells CASSPQGAPSYEQYF. DNA for the CDR3: TGTGCCAGCAGCCCTCAGGGGGCACCCTCCTACGAGCAGTACTTC.

This clone came up once. A junction boundary mismatches the germline segment, possibly from a read error. The same CDR3 can be traced to other DNA sequences in this sample. For the CDR3, the DNA is TGCGCCAGCAGCTTATGGGCTAGCGGGAGGTACGAGCAGTACTTC. Its translation: CASSLWASGRYEQYF. The chain recombines TRBV13 with TRBJ2-7; TRBD2 agrees at 11 bases. The CDR3 length is 15 residues. CDR1 and CDR2 from the germline V gene are PRHDT and FYEKMQ (reference sequence).

The CDR3 region has the DNA TGTGCCAGCAGTTTCGGGACACGTGGCTACGAGCAGTACTTC. Its translation: CASSFGTRGYEQYF. The chain uses TRBV27 and TRBJ2-7; D may be TRBD1 (6 bases). With 3 bases removed from V and 3 bases from J, the gap between germline ends came to 12 bases. Germline CDR1 MNHEY, CDR2 SMNVEV (reference sequence). The CDR3 length is 14 residues.

The rearrangement uses TRBV5-4 and TRBJ1-4, with 12 bases matching TRBD1. The V gene's germline CDR1 is SGHNT and CDR2 YYREEE (reference sequence). The CDR3 loop spans 15 amino acids. Trimming took 3 bases from V and 7 from J; bases not matched to a gene: 4. In DNA, the CDR3 is TGTGCCAGCAGCTCCCGGGACAGGGGGCTTGAAAAACTGTTTTTT. Its translation: CASSSRDRGLEKLFF. Looking up the rest from reference TRBV5-4 and TRBJ1-4 gives the full variable domain: ETGVTQSPTHLIKTRGQQVTLRCSSQSGHNTVSWYQQALGQGPQFIFQYYREEENGRGNFPPRFSGLQFPNYSSELNVNALELDDSALYLCASSSRDRGLEKLFFGSGTQLSVL.

This sequence joins TRBV15 and TRBJ1-4; D perhaps matches TRBD1 (5 bases). Germline V gene lookup returns CDR1 LNHNV and CDR2 YYDKDF (reference sequence). The CDR3 loop spans 15 amino acids. Trimming removed 4 bases at V and 3 bases at J, with 12 bases between. CDR3 coding DNA: TGTGCCACCAGCAAAGAGACAGTCCCTAATGAAAAACTGTTTTTT. It is translated as CATSKETVPNEKLFF.

The count of this clone is one. The chain combines TRBV2 with TRBJ2-7; 10 bases match TRBD1. The CDR3 length is 17 residues. With 3 bases clipped from V and 0 bases from J, the junction kept 8 bases outside the gene matches. Germline CDR1 is SNHLY and CDR2 is FYNNEI. As DNA, the CDR3 is TGTGCCAGCAGTGACGGACAGGGGGAGGGAAGCTCCTACGAGCAGTACTTC. Translating gives CASSDGQGEGSSYEQYF.

Regarding this clone: The junction departs from germline at one end; a sequencing error may be responsible. J is TRBJ2-7 and V is TRBV13; 10 bases agree with TRBD1. Germline CDR1 reads PRHDT; CDR2 reads FYEKMQ (reference sequence). This CDR3 region has 15 residues. Here the CDR3 reads CASSLGQGEGYEQYF. CDR3 in DNA: TGTGCCAGCAGCCTAGGACAGGGGGAAGGGTACGAGCAGTACTTC.

J is TRBJ2-7 and V is TRBV2; 9 bases are shared with TRBD1. V shed 6 bases, J shed 3 bases, and the junction held 15 bases outside the gene matches. CDR1 SNHLY and CDR2 FYNNEI come from the germline V gene. This CDR3 comprises 17 residues. CDR3 sequence reads: CASRIHPGQGKSYEQYF. The CDR3 DNA reads as TGTGCCAGCAGAATACACCCGGGACAGGGTAAGAGCTACGAGCAGTACTTC.

The CDR3 spells CASSPAGGAHSYEQYF. CDR3 sequence (DNA): TGCGCCAGCAGCCCCGCGGGGGGGGCTCACTCCTACGAGCAGTACTTC. V gene TRBV4-1 combines with J gene TRBJ2-7; 9 nucleotides line up with TRBD2. V trimming: 4 bases; J trimming: 0 bases; junction bases outside the gene matches: 7. CDR3 size: 16 residues. Germline loops: CDR1 MGHRA, CDR2 YSYEKL.